Following are 18 T cell receptor beta chains from one sample sequenced in a study of blood T cell repertoires in COVID-19. Data came from immunoSEQ multiplex PCR; TCRdb stores just in-frame clones and leaves some out. Here the sample spans 65,000 to 95,000 clones, 60% to 80% being singletons. Sequenced: peripheral blood. The receptors were sampled from a man aged 60-69 years with COVID-19, enrolled during active disease.

J is TRBJ1-1 and V is TRBV6-5, with D possibly TRBD1 on 6 matching bases. The CDR3 runs 14 residues. Germline V lookup: CDR1 MNHEY, CDR2 SVGAGI. V was pared by 5 bases and J by 2 bases, with 12 bases between. The CDR3 nucleotides read TGTGCCAGCAGTAGGACAGCAGGTAACACTGAAGCTTTCTTT. This encodes CASSRTAGNTEAFF.

The chain employs TRBV2 and TRBJ2-7; TRBD1 might be the D (5 bases). CDR3 length: 12 amino acids. Germline-derived CDR1 and CDR2 are SNHLY and FYNNEI. V gave up 7 bases and J gave up 4 bases, with 11 bases separating them. In DNA, the CDR3 is TGTGCCAGCAAGGACACCCCTTACGAGCAGTACTTC. This codes for CASKDTPYEQYF.

The rearrangement joins TRBV9 to TRBJ2-4, with D possibly matching TRBD1 (5 bases). In germline, CDR1 is SGDLS, CDR2 YYNGEE. The CDR3 is made up of 16 amino acids. V gave up 4 bases and J gave up 0 bases, with 14 bases separating them. As DNA, the CDR3 is TGTGCCAGCAGCAACGAACAGGATCTAGCCAAAAACATTCAGTACTTC. Amino acid sequence: CASSNEQDLAKNIQYF. Full variable domain (rest looked up from reference TRBV9 and TRBJ2-4): DSGVTQTPKHLITATGQRVTLRCSPRSGDLSVYWYQQSLDQGLQFLIQYYNGEERAKGNILERFSAQQFPDLHSELNLSSLELGDSALYFCASSNEQDLAKNIQYFGAGTRLSVL.

The CDR3 region is CASSAGQGPQETQYF. CDR3 in DNA: TGTGCCAGCAGTGCGGGACAGGGGCCCCAAGAGACCCAGTACTTC. V and J are TRBV25-1 and TRBJ2-5; 10 bases align to TRBD1. V lost 4 bases to trimming and J lost 1 base; unmatched junction nucleotides: 3. The CDR3 totals 15 residues. Germline values: CDR1 MGHDK, CDR2 SYGVNS.

This clone was observed a single time. The chain combines TRBV24-1 with TRBJ1-2; tentative D call: TRBD1 (6 bases). The CDR3 runs to 14 residues. Trimming left V 4 bases short and J 3 bases short, with 11 bases between. Per germline, CDR1 KGHDR and CDR2 SFDVKD. CDR3 nucleotide sequence: TGTGCCACCAGTGACCCATACAGGGACTATGGCTACACCTTC. Its translation: CATSDPYRDYGYTF.

The CDR3 region has the DNA TGTGCCAGCAGTGATAGCGGAGGTGCCCGCGGGGAGCTGTTTTTT. Translation gives CASSDSGGARGELFF. The chain is built from TRBV25-1 and TRBJ2-2, with a weak D call TRBD2 (6 bases). The CDR3 is made up of 15 amino acids. Germline assignment: CDR1 MGHDK and CDR2 SYGVNS. V was pared by 3 bases and J by 7 bases, with 15 bases between.

This sequence joins TRBV6-6 and TRBJ1-2; the match to TRBD1 covers 7 bases. Germline V gene data show CDR1 as MNHNY and CDR2 as SVGAGI (reference sequence). Germline trimming cut 2 bases from V and 11 bases from J; bases unmatched to any gene: 8. The CDR3 is 13 amino acids. Written as DNA, the CDR3 is TGTGCCAGCAGTTACCGCCAGGGGGTCGGTTACACCTTC. It is translated as CASSYRQGVGYTF.

The chain recombines TRBV7-2 with TRBJ2-3, with D uncertain. The CDR3 consists of 13 residues. Germline loops: CDR1 SGHTA, CDR2 FQGNSA. The V gene lost 3 bases and the J gene lost 1 base, with 5 bases spanning the gap. The CDR3 region has the DNA TGTGCCAGCAGCTTCCTCGGCACAGATACGCAGTATTTT. It encodes CASSFLGTDTQYF.

The chain recombines TRBV27 with TRBJ2-1, with 10 positions matching TRBD2. The CDR3 sequence is 14 residues long. Germline V gives CDR1 MNHEY, CDR2 SMNVEV (reference sequence). The V gene end was trimmed by 4 bases and the J gene end by 8 bases; junction bases not matched to a gene: 5. The CDR3 spells CASSSSGRGYEQFF. In DNA form, the CDR3 reads TGTGCCAGCAGTTCAAGCGGGAGGGGGTATGAGCAGTTCTTC.

The rearrangement joins TRBV6-6 to TRBJ1-4; maybe TRBD1 (5 bases). CDR1 is MNHNY and CDR2 is SVGAGI in the germline V gene (reference sequence). The CDR3 runs to 12 residues. V shed 11 bases and J shed 6 bases, with 13 bases lying between them. CDR3 coding DNA: TGTGCCGCTGGGGACTCCTATGAAAAACTGTTTTTT. Its translation is CAAGDSYEKLFF.

A note on this clone: One junction end disagrees with the germline gene, perhaps due to a read error. The chain uses TRBV11-2 and TRBJ2-7, with D tentatively TRBD2 (6 bases). Germline CDR1 reads SGHAT; CDR2 reads FQNNGV. This CDR3 is 15 amino acids long. The CDR3 loop is CASSPLEGRRRPMGF. CDR3 bases: TGTGCCAGCAGCCCCTTAGAAGGGAGGCGACGACCGATGGGCTTC.

The chain joins TRBV6-5 to TRBJ2-3, with TRBD1 matching over 7 bases. J was trimmed by 4 bases and V by 6 bases; bases with no gene match: 4. The CDR3 totals 13 residues. Per germline, CDR1 MNHEY and CDR2 SVGAGI. CDR3 protein: CASRPGGSDTQYF. The DNA for the CDR3 is TGTGCCAGCAGACCAGGGGGATCAGATACGCAGTATTTT.

CDR3 in DNA: TGCAGCGTGGAGCGGGACCTCCACAGAACAGATACGCAGTATTTT. Its translation is CSVERDLHRTDTQYF. The rearrangement uses TRBV29-1 and TRBJ2-3; TRBD2 matches at 7 bases. CDR1 SQVTM and CDR2 ANQGSEA come from the germline V gene. The CDR3 spans 15 residues. Trimming at V came to 6 bases and at J to 3 bases, leaving 12 bases not matched to a gene.

The J gene is TRBJ2-5, the V gene TRBV7-2; D is undetermined. CDR1 is SGHTA and CDR2 is FQGNSA in the germline V gene. The CDR3 consists of 13 residues. With 5 bases removed from V and 9 bases from J, the gap between germline ends came to 16 bases. In DNA, the CDR3 is TGTGCCAGCAGCCCGGTCCTTCTGCTGGCCCAGTACTTC. It is translated as CASSPVLLLAQYF.

The rearrangement links TRBV27 to TRBJ1-5, with no clear D. The CDR3 runs 14 residues. CDR1 is MNHEY and CDR2 is SMNVEV in the germline V gene (reference sequence). V lost 0 bases, J lost 3 bases, and 6 bases lay in between. The CDR3 is CASSLSAFNQPQHF. The CDR3 DNA sequence: TGTGCCAGCAGTTTATCGGCCTTCAATCAGCCCCAGCATTTT.

This clone was picked up a small number of times. This rearrangement joins TRBV27 to TRBJ1-2; 8 positions agree with TRBD1. The germline V gene has CDR1 MNHEY and CDR2 SMNVEV (reference sequence). J gave up 4 bases and V 4 bases, and 8 bases lay outside the gene matches. This CDR3 comprises 15 residues. CDR3: CASSSPGQVRYGYTF. CDR3 nucleotides: TGTGCCAGCAGTTCACCGGGACAGGTACGCTATGGCTACACCTTC.

This chain uses TRBV9 with TRBJ2-5; possibly TRBD2 for D (5 bases). Germline loops: CDR1 SGDLS, CDR2 YYNGEE. Trimming removed 0 bases at V and 2 bases at J, with 8 bases between. The CDR3 spans 14 residues. CDR3 in DNA: TGTGCCAGCAGCGTAGGCGGGCAGCAAGAGACCCAGTACTTC. Protein product: CASSVGGQQETQYF.

This clone has just a few counts. The V call is TRBV27, the J call TRBJ1-6; TRBD1 matches at 8 bases. This CDR3 has 14 amino acids. CDR1 MNHEY and CDR2 SMNVEV come from the germline V gene (reference sequence). Trimming removed 2 bases from V and 10 bases from J; junction bases left unmatched: 4. DNA of the CDR3: TGTGCCAGCAGTTTAGGGACAGGTTTGTCACCCCTCCACTTT. Residues: CASSLGTGLSPLHF.